A single sample gave rise to the 20 T cell receptor beta chains below, sequenced in a study of regulatory T cells in long-lasting Graves disease (dated by TCRdb to about 2021). Libraries were made using multiplex PCR. Sequencing took place on an Illumina HiSeq 4000. CDR3 regions were amplified by Arm-PCR with iRepertoire HTBI primers to construct TCR beta libraries. TCRdb handled the public reads itself, with Q25 trimming in fastp and clone calling in MiXCR, and kept productive beta chains. Identical CDR3 proteins give one entry, which carries the most common genes and DNA. In all, the sample holds roughly 360,000 distinct CDR3 sequences, and 12% of those were seen once. Jointly, the top ten make up approximately 17% of the sample. The time point label, as the study defines it: newly diagnosed GD, antithyroid drugs for less than 3 months. For both TCR sequencing and RNA sequencing, RNA was extracted from PBMCs in TRIzol.

The data also belong to a second study, concerning T cells in Graves' hyperthyroidism and ophthalmopathy.

The source was peripheral blood mononuclear cells (PBMCs), collected at new diagnosis, from a patient treated with antithyroid drugs. These receptor sequences come from a woman aged 18-29 years with Graves disease. Donor details come from another sample of the same person, matched by shared clones.

This clonotype turned up a few times. This may be a read error, as it is one base from a much larger clone. The gene calls are TRBV7-8 and TRBJ2-1, with 8 positions matching TRBD2. This CDR3 comprises 15 residues. V shed 1 base, J shed 2 bases, and the junction held 1 base outside the gene matches. The V gene's germline CDR1 is SGHVS and CDR2 FQNEAQ. CDR3 sequence (DNA): TGTGCCAGCAGCTTAGACGGGGGGGCCTACAATGAGCAGTTCTTC. Translated, it gives CASSLDGGAYNEQFF.

This clonotype appeared many times. V usage is TRBV19 and J usage is TRBJ1-5, with TRBD1 identical over 7 bases. Germline V gene sequence: CDR1 LNHDA, CDR2 SQIVND (reference sequence). This CDR3 is 16 amino acids long. Trimming at V came to 3 bases and at J to 4 bases, leaving 9 bases not matched to a gene. CDR3 amino acids: CASSIRSWDRNQPQHF. CDR3 sequence (DNA): TGTGCCAGTAGTATTCGGAGTTGGGACAGAAATCAGCCCCAGCATTTT.

This clonotype occurred many times. The V and J genes are TRBV11-1 and TRBJ1-1; maybe TRBD1 (5 bases). V lost 1 base to trimming and J lost 5 bases, with 11 bases between them. Germline lookup yields CDR1 SGHAT and CDR2 FQDESV (reference sequence). This CDR3 is 14 amino acids long. The CDR3 sequence: CASSLVGGATEAFF. The CDR3 DNA reads TGTGCCAGCAGCTTAGTGGGGGGAGCGACTGAAGCTTTCTTT.

Worth noting for this clonotype: A far larger clone lies a single base away; this is likely a read error. The rearrangement joins TRBV6-5 to TRBJ1-1, with D possibly TRBD1 on 5 matching bases. Germline loops: CDR1 MNHEY, CDR2 SVGAGI. The CDR3 is 14 residues long. Trimming stripped 4 bases from V and 0 bases from J, with 9 bases between. The chain's CDR3 is CASSSGRVNTEAFF. CDR3 bases: TGTGCCAGCAGTTCCGGCAGGGTGAACACTGAAGCTTTCTTT.

This clonotype was seen repeatedly, ten times or more. This chain joins TRBV20-1 and TRBJ2-1; D unresolved. CDR1 DFQATT and CDR2 SNEGSKA come from the germline V gene (reference sequence). The CDR3 loop spans 12 amino acids. V gave up 1 base and J gave up 9 bases, with 10 bases separating them. In DNA, the CDR3 is TGCAGTGCTAGAGGTCAGTCTGGTGAGCAGTTCTTC. Amino acid sequence: CSARGQSGEQFF.

In this sample, this clonotype turned up many times. The chain joins TRBV6-2 or TRBV6-3 to TRBJ2-3, with 9 positions matching TRBD2. In germline, CDR1 is MNHEY, CDR2 SVGEGT. The CDR3 length is 16 residues. J was trimmed by 4 bases and V by 1 base; bases with no gene match: 6. CDR3 nucleotides: TGTGCCAGCAGTTACTACGGACTAGCGAGGTCAGATACGCAGTATTTT. Translating it yields CASSYYGLARSDTQYF.

Only a few counts were recorded for this clonotype. The chain is built from TRBV6-5 and TRBJ2-6; D remains ambiguous. The CDR3 contains 14 residues. The germline V gene has CDR1 MNHEY and CDR2 SVGAGI. V shed 3 bases and J shed 5 bases, with 8 bases lying between them. CDR3 amino acids: CASSYISRANVLTF. DNA for the CDR3: TGTGCCAGCAGTTATATTTCTCGGGCCAACGTCCTGACTTTC.

In regard to this clonotype: A clone one base away is much larger, so this may be a read error. The chain combines TRBV30 with TRBJ2-7; 10 positions agree with TRBD2. The CDR3 runs 15 residues. J was trimmed by 3 bases and V by 6 bases; bases with no gene match: 11. Germline CDR1 reads GTSNPN; CDR2 reads SVGIG (reference sequence). The DNA of the CDR3 is TGTGCCTGTGCAGGGAGCGGGAGGGCTTTCTACGAGCAGTACTTC. Amino acids: CACAGSGRAFYEQYF.

This clonotype was counted between two and nine times. The chain has TRBV6-2 or TRBV6-3 and TRBJ2-1, with D possibly TRBD2 on 7 matching bases. CDR3 size: 16 residues. The V end was cut by 2 bases, the J end by 6 bases, with 17 bases between. CDR1 and CDR2 from the germline V gene are MNHEY and SVGEGT. The CDR3 here is CASSYRLGGAINEQFF. The DNA of the CDR3 is TGTGCCAGCAGTTACCGGTTAGGGGGGGCGATCAATGAGCAGTTCTTC.

At least ten counts were recorded for this clonotype. The V and J genes are TRBV28 and TRBJ1-6; no reliable D call. The CDR3 loop spans 13 amino acids. Trimming took 0 bases from V and 6 from J, leaving 3 bases between them. Germline loops: CDR1 MDHEN, CDR2 SYDVKM. Here the CDR3 reads CASSLWGNSPLHF. The CDR3 nucleotides read TGTGCCAGCAGTTTATGGGGTAATTCACCCCTCCACTTT.

The chain links TRBV24-1 to TRBJ2-1; TRBD2 matches at 8 bases. This CDR3 comprises 15 residues. Per the germline V gene, CDR1 is KGHDR and CDR2 is SFDVKD. V shed 7 bases, J shed 9 bases, and the junction held 13 bases outside the gene matches. This CDR3 reads CATSSTSGSGFEQFF. The CDR3, as DNA: TGTGCCACCAGCTCAACCAGCGGGAGTGGGTTTGAGCAGTTCTTC.

The V gene is TRBV11-2, the J gene TRBJ2-3; no reliable D call. V was shortened by 8 bases and J by 0 bases, with 15 bases between the two germline ends. From germline, CDR1 is SGHAT and CDR2 FQNNGV. There are 15 residues in the CDR3. The CDR3 coding sequence is TGTGCCAGCGGTAGAGAGAGGCTGAGCACAGATACGCAGTATTTT. It yields the protein CASGRERLSTDTQYF.

This clonotype appeared many times. This chain links TRBV30 with TRBJ2-3, with D tentatively TRBD2 (6 bases). Germline CDR1 GTSNPN, CDR2 SVGIG (reference sequence). V lost 1 base and J lost 3, with 17 bases in between. This CDR3 region has 16 residues. The CDR3 loop reads CAWSGFGGKATDTQYF. For the CDR3, the DNA is TGTGCCTGGAGTGGTTTCGGGGGAAAGGCGACAGATACGCAGTATTTT.

Regarding this clonotype: A much larger clone differs by one base, so this may be a read error. The CDR3 does not end in the conserved phenylalanine or tryptophan, so this is likely a read error. The chain combines TRBV6-2 or TRBV6-3 with TRBJ2-1; D is possibly TRBD1 or TRBD2 (5 bases each). CDR3 length equals 16 residues. V was clipped by 2 bases and J by 12 bases, with 23 bases between them. CDR1 and CDR2 from the germline V gene are MNHEY and SVGEGT. The CDR3 DNA follows: TGTGCCAGCAGTTACGGTCCGGGAAGAGGTTCTAGGGGGCAGTTCCTC. It specifies CASSYGPGRGSRGQFL.

In its sample, this clonotype was seen many times. This sequence joins TRBV29-1 and TRBJ2-3; D possibly corresponds to TRBD2 (5 bases). Germline V gene lookup returns CDR1 SQVTM and CDR2 ANQGSEA. Trimming shortened V by 6 bases and J by 2 bases, and 15 bases separated the two germline ends. CDR3 size: 14 residues. The CDR3 here is CSVARGLVTDTQYF. CDR3 in DNA: TGCAGCGTGGCCCGCGGGCTAGTCACAGATACGCAGTATTTT.

The table lists this clonotype with many counts. The V gene is TRBV10-2, the J gene TRBJ2-3; 10 bases are shared with TRBD2. Germline loops: CDR1 WSHSY, CDR2 SAAADI. V shed 6 bases, J shed 4 bases, and the junction held 4 bases outside the gene matches. This CDR3 comprises 14 residues. CDR3 amino acids: CASRVAGGADTQYF. Here the CDR3 DNA reads TGCGCCAGCAGGGTAGCGGGGGGTGCAGATACGCAGTATTTT.

The rearrangement joins TRBV29-1 to TRBJ2-1; no clear D gene. This CDR3 is 12 amino acids long. The germline V gene has CDR1 SQVTM and CDR2 ANQGSEA. V lost 7 bases to trimming and J lost 8 bases, with 15 bases between them. CDR3 coding DNA: TGCAGCGCTTCAATTAGCTGGGATGAGCAGTTCTTC. Amino acid sequence: CSASISWDEQFF.

The chain links TRBV6-1 to TRBJ2-1, with 7 positions matching TRBD2. The junction had 4 bases not matched to a gene; V was cut back by 9 bases and J by 8 bases. CDR1 is MNHNS, CDR2 SASEGT, per germline. This CDR3 spans 11 amino acids. For the CDR3, the DNA is TGTGCCAGTCGGGGGAGGGATGAGCAGTTCTTC. Translated, it gives CASRGRDEQFF.

CDR3 coding DNA: TGTGCCAGCTCACCACAGGCAGTTGGAAACACCATATATTTT. Translating it yields CASSPQAVGNTIYF. V gene TRBV18 combines with J gene TRBJ1-3; D call uncertain. From germline, CDR1 is KGHSH and CDR2 LQKENI. The ends were cut back, 1 base at V and 3 bases at J, with 7 bases in the middle. The CDR3 runs 14 residues.

Only a few counts were recorded for this clonotype. One junction end disagrees with the germline gene, perhaps due to a read error. V gene TRBV30 combines with J gene TRBJ1-4; D unresolved. CDR1 is GTSNPN and CDR2 is SVGIG in the germline V gene (reference sequence). The CDR3 is made up of 12 amino acids. The CDR3 bases are TGTGCCTGGAGTGACTTTAATGAAGAACTGTTTTTT. This gives the protein CAWSDFNEELFF.